The rows below give T cell receptor beta chains drawn from one sample of a study of T cells in localized non-small cell lung cancer. Sequenced by immunoSEQ multiplex PCR; TCRdb stores in-frame clones only, minus some. In the table there are about 72,000 clones, approximately 88% of which are singletons. The source material was peripheral blood, sampled before any cancer treatment. These receptors all stem from a female donor older than 55 with stage I lung adenocarcinoma. Both conserved end residues are trimmed from each CDR3. Size is omitted from some rows. Given values are once, few, many or a class for expanded clones.

TRBJ1-2,NA,TRBV28,ASSLSGRGPRINYGYT
TRBJ2-5,NA,TRBV7-9,ASSGVGETQY
TRBJ2-7,NA,TRBV18,ASSLGTSGTYEQY
TRBJ2-7,NA,TRBV21-1,ASNTVSGSGFDEQY
TRBJ2-7,NA,TRBV19,ASSVIGQYEQY
TRBJ2-3,NA,TRBV27,ASAGTDAENTDTQY
TRBJ2-7,NA,TRBV10-3,AIRTGTGFGEQY
TRBJ2-7,NA,TRBV6-5,ASSEFEQY
TRBJ2-1,NA,TRBV11-3,ASSLSLAGSNEQF
TRBJ2-7,NA,TRBV5-1,ASSPWTGQVSYEQY
TRBJ2-1,NA,TRBV14,ASSQELGRDNEQF
TRBJ2-5,NA,TRBV7-3,ASSPGSTQETQY
TRBJ2-7,medium-sized,TRBV5-1,ASSPGRQQYEQY
TRBJ2-1,NA,TRBV7-9,ASSLSDNPYNEQF
TRBJ2-7,few,TRBV2,ASSASSGRSEQY
TRBJ2-1,NA,TRBV19,ASTTGQGGYNEQF
TRBJ1-3,NA,TRBV5-8,ASSLEGGGNGNTIY
TRBJ2-7,NA,TRBV5-4,ASSSGTLSYEQY
TRBJ1-2,NA,TRBV5-1,ASSFGRGVGYT
TRBJ2-1,few,TRBV7-3,ASSLSRANYNEQF
TRBJ2-2,NA,TRBV9,ASSVDRSGTGELF
TRBJ1-5,once,TRBV23-1,ASSQCRLSNQPQH
TRBJ2-7,once,TRBV19,ASSRGTSFHEQY
TRBJ2-4,few,TRBV19,ASSRTSGKNIQY
TRBJ1-1,NA,TRBV7-2,ASSVDSLNTEAF
TRBJ1-1,few,TRBV18,ASSPSQGGAEAF
TRBJ1-1,NA,TRBV11-3,ASSLDRARGRITEAF
TRBJ1-2,NA,TRBV9,ASSTQPGGRGYGYT
TRBJ2-7,NA,TRBV5-1,ASSLIRSSYEQY
TRBJ2-7,NA,TRBV4-1,ASSQPSPQGEVYEQY
TRBJ2-1,NA,TRBV18,ASSSGTGGNNEQF
TRBJ2-2,NA,TRBV5-1,ASSGGQGANTGELF